This T cell receptor beta chain derives from a study of blood T cell repertoires in COVID-19. Across the whole study: COVID-19 samples collected from the United States, Italy and Spain covered acute and convalescent phases. T cells, B-cell-depleted T cells, or PBMCs provided the cDNA or gDNA that served as material.

Original processing methods: Amplifying reference gene primers gave estimates of nucleated cell counts. TCRdb's table, derived via immunoSEQ multiplex PCR, lists solely in-frame clones and lacks some. The V and J calls and clone size are taken from that table; D and trimming were inferred from the DNA. The table includes around 140,000 clones, around 80% detected once. The CDR3 consists of 15 residues. The chain carries TRBV21-1 and TRBJ2-7; TRBD1 reflects the table's D call only, with no check against the DNA. TRBV21-1 is a documented pseudogene. Source material: peripheral blood. This clonotype was sampled from a man aged 55 to 69 with active or convalescent COVID-19. This CDR3 reads CASSLRRDRFYEQYV. The CDR3 bases are TGTGCCAGCAGCTTACGACGGGACAGGTTCTACGAGCAGTACGTC.